One sample yielded the 16 T cell receptor beta chains listed below, sequenced in a study of shared clonotypes between healthy human individuals. The data were produced by immunoSEQ multiplex PCR, yet TCRdb's version contains in-frame clones alone and is incomplete. The sample includes approximately 2,000,000 clones, around 90% of them seen just once. Sample: naive CD4+ T cells from PBMCs. Subset defined: CD45RA+ positively selected. The origin of the receptors is a young man in good health. Some clones in this sample may be carry-over from other donors' samples.

This clone was recorded only once. Additional DNA sequences in this sample encode the identical CDR3. The chain carries TRBV7-9 and TRBJ2-3; 8 positions match TRBD2. Per the germline V gene, CDR1 is SEHNR and CDR2 is FQNEAQ (reference sequence). V was clipped by 5 bases and J by 3 bases; unmatched bases: 7. The CDR3 runs 15 residues. DNA of the CDR3: TGTGCCAGCAGCCCAGGACGGGGGGGAACAGATACGCAGTATTTT. It translates to CASSPGRGGTDTQYF.

The chain employs TRBV18 and TRBJ2-2; 8 bases map to TRBD1. J gave up 1 base and V 5 bases, and 3 bases lay outside the gene matches. The CDR3 loop spans 15 amino acids. CDR1 is KGHSH, CDR2 LQKENI, per germline. The CDR3 nucleotides are TGTGCCAGCTCATTCGGGACAGGGAACACCGGGGAGCTGTTTTTT. It yields the protein CASSFGTGNTGELFF.

J is TRBJ2-2 and V is TRBV7-3, with TRBD1 as a possible D gene (5 bases). This CDR3 has 14 residues. The ends were cut back, 4 bases at V and 6 bases at J, with 12 bases in the middle. Germline CDR1 and CDR2: SGHTA and FQGTGA. CDR3 DNA sequence: TGTGCCAGCAGCTCCGGACATAACGCCGGGGAGCTGTTTTTT. This gives the protein CASSSGHNAGELFF. Supplemented by reference TRBV7-3 and TRBJ2-2, the full variable domain reads GAGVSQTPSNKVTEKGKYVELRCDPISGHTALYWYRQSLGQGPEFLIYFQGTGAADDSGLPNDRFFAVRPEGSVSTLKIQRTERGDSAVYLCASSSGHNAGELFFGEGSRLTVL.

J is TRBJ1-1 and V is TRBV9; D gene ambiguous. V was clipped by 0 bases and J by 6 bases, with 15 bases between them. The CDR3 is 15 residues long. Germline CDR1 SGDLS, CDR2 YYNGEE. CDR3 coding DNA: TGTGCCAGCAGCGTAGTGGGGTCCCCCTTTGCTGAAGCTTTCTTT. Amino acids: CASSVVGSPFAEAFF.

This chain links TRBV7-3 with TRBJ2-3; D remains unclear. V dropped 5 bases and J dropped 1 base, with 10 bases sitting between them. The length of the CDR3 is 14 residues. Germline V gene data show CDR1 as SGHTA and CDR2 as FQGTGA. This CDR3 is CASSGPGRTDTQYF. DNA for the CDR3: TGTGCCAGCAGCGGGCCGGGCCGCACAGATACGCAGTATTTT.

V is TRBV14 and J is TRBJ1-1; D is ambiguous. The CDR3 covers 16 residues. V lost 0 bases and J lost 4, with 15 bases in between. Germline CDR1 and CDR2: SGHDN and FVKESK. The CDR3 DNA reads TGTGCCAGCAGCCAAGATCTCCGATCGGAGCCCACTGAAGCTTTCTTT. Its protein product is CASSQDLRSEPTEAFF. The whole variable domain, remainder taken from reference TRBV14 and TRBJ1-1, is EAGVTQFPSHSVIEKGQTVTLRCDPISGHDNLYWYRRVMGKEIKFLLHFVKESKQDESGMPNNRFLAERTGGTYSTLKVQPAELEDSGVYFCASSQDLRSEPTEAFFGQGTRLTVV.

The chain joins TRBV5-4 to TRBJ2-3; tentative D call: TRBD1 (6 bases). The germline CDR1 and CDR2 sequences are SGHNT and YYREEE (reference sequence). V lost 7 bases and J lost 6, with 15 bases in between. The CDR3 is 13 residues long. CDR3 sequence reads: CASGQFLGDTQYF. The DNA of the CDR3 is TGTGCCAGCGGACAGTTCCTAGGGGATACGCAGTATTTT.

The chain combines TRBV7-2 with TRBJ2-7; 9 bases map to TRBD1. CDR3 length: 15 amino acids. The J segment lost 4 bases and the V segment lost 2 bases, leaving 6 bases of the junction unmatched. Germline V lookup: CDR1 SGHTA, CDR2 FQGNSA. DNA for the CDR3: TGTGCCAGCAGCTTATGGGGACAGGGTCCTTACGAGCAGTACTTC. This sequence encodes CASSLWGQGPYEQYF. Together with reference TRBV7-2 and TRBJ2-7, the CDR3 gives the full variable domain: GAGVSQSPSNKVTEKGKDVELRCDPISGHTALYWYRQSLGQGLEFLIYFQGNSAPDKSGLPSDRFSAERTGGSVSTLTIQRTQQEDSAVYLCASSLWGQGPYEQYFGPGTRLTVT.

The rearrangement links TRBV9 to TRBJ2-2; D could derive from TRBD1 or TRBD2 (6 bases each). V was clipped by 3 bases and J by 3 bases, with 15 bases between them. Germline V gene data show CDR1 as SGDLS and CDR2 as YYNGEE. This CDR3 has 16 residues. The CDR3 DNA follows: TGTGCCAGCAGCGCTACGGGGGCCGCGGACACCGGGGAGCTGTTTTTT. It codes for CASSATGAADTGELFF. Full variable domain (remainder filled in from reference TRBV9 and TRBJ2-2): DSGVTQTPKHLITATGQRVTLRCSPRSGDLSVYWYQQSLDQGLQFLIQYYNGEERAKGNILERFSAQQFPDLHSELNLSSLELGDSALYFCASSATGAADTGELFFGEGSRLTVL.

The rearrangement links TRBV4-1 to TRBJ2-3, with 7 bases that match TRBD2. Germline CDR1 reads MGHRA; CDR2 reads YSYEKL. The CDR3 spans 15 residues. The ends lost 1 base at V and 4 bases at J; junction bases unmatched: 5. The CDR3 spells CASSQGAAGADTQYF. The CDR3 nucleotides are TGCGCCAGCAGCCAAGGTGCGGCGGGAGCAGATACGCAGTATTTT.

The chain links TRBV7-3 to TRBJ2-1; 8 bases are a match to TRBD1. V trimming: 7 bases; J trimming: 6 bases; junction bases outside the gene matches: 5. Germline loops: CDR1 SGHTA, CDR2 FQGTGA. CDR3 length: 13 residues. The CDR3 sequence: CASNRTGLNEQFF. CDR3 nucleotide sequence: TGTGCCAGCAACCGGACAGGGCTCAATGAGCAGTTCTTC.

Notes on this clone: The sample contains more than one DNA sequence encoding this CDR3. The V call is TRBV27, the J call TRBJ2-1, with TRBD2 matching over 15 bases. The CDR3 consists of 15 residues. Germline CDR1 is MNHEY and CDR2 is SMNVEV (reference sequence). J was trimmed by 8 bases and V by 2 bases; bases with no gene match: 1. The CDR3 reads CASSLGLAGGYEQFF. CDR3 in DNA: TGTGCCAGCAGTTTAGGACTAGCGGGAGGGTATGAGCAGTTCTTC.

Comments on this clone: Other DNA sequences of this sample code for an identical CDR3. J is TRBJ2-7 and V is TRBV6-5; TRBD1 matches 12 bases. Unmatched junction bases numbered 3, after V lost 2 bases and J lost 4 bases. This CDR3 has 15 residues. Germline lookup yields CDR1 MNHEY and CDR2 SVGAGI. This CDR3 reads CASSYGTGGSYEQYF. The CDR3 DNA reads as TGTGCCAGCAGTTACGGGACAGGGGGCTCGTACGAGCAGTACTTC.

This clone was counted once. The gene calls are TRBV7-2 and TRBJ2-1; TRBD2 matches 8 bases. Trimming at V came to 5 bases and at J to 7 bases, leaving 13 bases not matched to a gene. The CDR3 loop spans 16 amino acids. In germline, CDR1 is SGHTA, CDR2 FQGNSA. The CDR3 DNA is TGTGCCAGCAGCCAGAACGGACCGGGACTAGGAAATGAGCAGTTCTTC. It encodes CASSQNGPGLGNEQFF.

This chain connects TRBV27 to TRBJ1-2, with 8 bases matching TRBD1. Trimming removed 5 bases from V and 1 base from J; junction bases left unmatched: 6. This CDR3 has 15 amino acids. Germline CDR1 is MNHEY and CDR2 is SMNVEV (reference sequence). CDR3 region: CASSPGDRSNYGYTF. CDR3 nucleotide sequence: TGTGCCAGCAGTCCCGGGGACAGGAGTAACTATGGCTACACCTTC.

As for this clone: Distinct nucleotide sequences in the sample also encode this CDR3. V and J are TRBV5-1 and TRBJ1-2; no definite D call. CDR3 length: 11 residues. Deletions cut 4 bases from V and 5 bases from J, with 6 bases between. Germline loops: CDR1 SGHRS, CDR2 YFSETQ. The CDR3 loop reads CASSEGYGYTF. DNA of the CDR3: TGCGCCAGCAGCGAGGGATATGGCTACACCTTC.